The text below deals with one TCR beta chain. This record belongs to a study of blood T cells in healthy people across ages. Together with a sample-barcoded 5' primer, a J-beta primer mix was included in a second PCR lasting about 6 to 11 cycles. TCRdb processed the 5' RACE reads anew with MiXCR; each CDR3 protein has one entry. This table has some 790,000 distinct CDR3 sequences, around 26% appearing once. There are 16 residues in the CDR3. CDR1 is SGHRS and CDR2 is YFSETQ in the germline V gene. The V and J ends lost 0 bases and 5 bases respectively, with 12 bases between them. The sequenced sample was blood. This clonotype was sampled from a woman of 80 years or more in good health. V gene TRBV5-1 combines with J gene TRBJ1-6; no definite D call. CDR3 sequence: CASSLAGGGNNSPLHF. In DNA form, the CDR3 reads TGCGCCAGCAGCTTGGCCGGCGGAGGTAATAATTCACCCCTCCACTTT.